A single sample gave rise to the 10 T cell receptor beta chains below, sequenced in a study of shared clonotypes between healthy human individuals. The protocol was immunoSEQ multiplex PCR, while the TCRdb copy is restricted to in-frame clones and leaves out a portion. This table has more than 2 million clones, around 95% appearing once. Naivety among CD8 cells was defined by CD45RO negativity and positive CCR7 selection, thereby excluding terminally differentiated effector memory CD45RA+ cells. The sequencing sample was made of naive CD8+ T cells from PBMCs. These receptors all stem from a man younger than 35 in good health. Some clones in this sample may be carry-over from other donors' samples.

The chain recombines TRBV7-9 with TRBJ1-5; no firm D call. Trimming cost V 1 base and J 5 bases, with 15 bases left between them. CDR3 size: 16 residues. CDR1 and CDR2 (germline): SEHNR, FQNEAQ (reference sequence). CDR3 bases: TGTGCCAGCAGCTTAGGAGAAAGGGAGGATCATCAGCCCCAGCATTTT. This codes for CASSLGEREDHQPQHF.

Comment on this clone: Other DNA sequences of this sample code for an identical CDR3. The chain uses TRBV28 and TRBJ2-2; tentatively, D is TRBD1 or TRBD2 (5 bases each). CDR1 is MDHEN, CDR2 SYDVKM, per germline. CDR3 size: 14 residues. The ends were cut back, 2 bases at V and 3 bases at J, with 7 bases in the middle. Here the CDR3 DNA reads TGTGCCAGCAGTTTAGGGGGTTACACCGGGGAGCTGTTTTTT. Translation: CASSLGGYTGELFF. Using reference TRBV28 and TRBJ2-2 for the parts outside the CDR3, the full variable domain is DVKVTQSSRYLVKRTGEKVFLECVQDMDHENMFWYRQDPGLGLRLIYFSYDVKMKEKGDIPEGYSVSREKKERFSLILESASTNQTSMYLCASSLGGYTGELFFGEGSRLTVL.

This clone was seen once. The same CDR3 can be traced to other DNA sequences in this sample. The CDR3 spells CASSLSGQGFDEQYF. CDR3 nucleotides: TGTGCCAGCAGCTTAAGCGGACAGGGATTCGACGAGCAGTACTTC. The V call is TRBV7-2, the J call TRBJ2-7, with 8 bases fitting TRBD1. The germline V gene has CDR1 SGHTA and CDR2 FQGNSA. V lost 2 bases, J lost 5 bases, and 8 bases stayed unmatched. This CDR3 has 15 amino acids.

CDR3 nucleotide sequence: TGTGCCAGCAGCCAAGATCCGGGCGCTTACAATGAGCAGTTCTTC. Amino acid sequence: CASSQDPGAYNEQFF. V is TRBV4-2 and J is TRBJ2-1; D gene uncertain. CDR3 size: 15 residues. From germline, CDR1 is LGHNA and CDR2 YNFKEQ. Trimming cost V 0 bases and J 4 bases, with 10 bases left between them.

This rearrangement joins TRBV6-1 to TRBJ2-1; TRBD2 aligns across 12 bases. Per the germline V gene, CDR1 is MNHNS and CDR2 is SASEGT. V trimming: 2 bases; J trimming: 9 bases; junction bases outside the gene matches: 5. The CDR3 is 15 amino acids. CDR3 residues: CASSELAGGPPEQFF. The DNA for the CDR3 is TGTGCCAGCAGTGAACTAGCGGGAGGGCCCCCTGAGCAGTTCTTC.

The chain joins TRBV7-8 to TRBJ2-7, with 10 bases matching TRBD2. The CDR3 is 14 residues long. CDR1 is SGHVS, CDR2 FQNEAQ, per germline. Trimming at V came to 6 bases and at J to 5 bases, leaving 7 bases not matched to a gene. This CDR3 reads CASRSGLANNEQYF. The CDR3 nucleotides are TGTGCCAGCAGGTCGGGACTAGCGAACAACGAGCAGTACTTC.

The V gene is TRBV11-1, the J gene TRBJ2-1; D may match TRBD1 or TRBD2 (5 bases each). The V gene lost 4 bases and the J gene lost 4 bases, with 17 bases spanning the gap. This CDR3 contains 16 residues. Germline V lookup: CDR1 SGHAT, CDR2 FQDESV (reference sequence). Written as DNA, the CDR3 is TGTGCCAGCAGCTCAGTCAATGGGACCTCGTACAATGAGCAGTTCTTC. It encodes CASSSVNGTSYNEQFF.

The chain employs TRBV4-1 and TRBJ2-1, with TRBD2 identical over 8 bases. Germline V lookup: CDR1 MGHRA, CDR2 YSYEKL. The ends lost 1 base at V and 7 bases at J; junction bases unmatched: 9. This CDR3 spans 16 amino acids. The DNA for the CDR3 is TGCGCCAGCAGCCAAGCTTTTACGGGAGGGGATAATGAGCAGTTCTTC. Translation: CASSQAFTGGDNEQFF.

The gene calls are TRBV6-5 and TRBJ2-1; maybe TRBD2 (6 bases). CDR1 is MNHEY and CDR2 is SVGAGI in the germline V gene. The CDR3 covers 15 residues. The V and J ends lost 5 bases and 8 bases respectively, with 19 bases between them. The CDR3 nucleotides read TGTGCCAGCAGTCTCCGGGACTCCCAGTTAGATGAGCAGTTCTTC. Translated, it gives CASSLRDSQLDEQFF.

The V and J genes are TRBV30 and TRBJ1-5; D ambiguous. Germline V lookup: CDR1 GTSNPN, CDR2 SVGIG (reference sequence). V was pared by 0 bases and J by 6 bases, with 9 bases between. The CDR3 has 13 amino acids. The CDR3 loop is CAWSVSSSQPQHF. CDR3 DNA sequence: TGTGCCTGGAGTGTATCCAGTTCTCAGCCCCAGCATTTT.